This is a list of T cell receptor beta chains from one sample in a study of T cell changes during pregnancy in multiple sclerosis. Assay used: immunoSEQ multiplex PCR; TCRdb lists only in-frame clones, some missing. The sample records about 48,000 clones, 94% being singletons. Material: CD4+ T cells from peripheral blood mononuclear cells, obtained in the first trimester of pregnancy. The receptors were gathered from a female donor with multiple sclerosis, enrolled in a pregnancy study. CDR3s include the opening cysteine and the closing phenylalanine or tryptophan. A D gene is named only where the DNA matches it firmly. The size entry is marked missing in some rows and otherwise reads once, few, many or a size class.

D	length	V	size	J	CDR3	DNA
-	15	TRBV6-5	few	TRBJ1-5	CASSPSKTGNQPQHF	TGTGCCAGCAGCCCTTCGAAGACAGGAAATCAGCCCCAGCATTTT
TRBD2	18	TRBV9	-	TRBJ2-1	CASSGLGGFFGRSVEQFF	TGTGCCAGCAGCGGTCTGGGGGGGTTTTTCGGTAGGAGTGTTGAGCAGTTCTTC
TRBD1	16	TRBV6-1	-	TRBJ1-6	CASSEHSTGGLSPLHF	TGTGCCAGCAGTGAACACTCGACAGGGGGCCTATCACCCCTCCACTTT
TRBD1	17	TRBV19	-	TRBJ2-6	CASSQGQVRSGANVLTF	TGTGCCAGTAGTCAGGGACAGGTTCGCTCTGGGGCCAACGTCCTGACTTTC
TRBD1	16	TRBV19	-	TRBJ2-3	CASSTLGTGNTDTQYF	TGTGCCAGTAGTACCCTCGGGACAGGGAACACAGATACGCAGTATTTT
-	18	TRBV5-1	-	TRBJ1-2	CASSLPIQGIQTSDGYTF	TGCGCCAGCAGCCTCCCAATACAGGGAATACAAACTAGTGATGGCTACACCTTC
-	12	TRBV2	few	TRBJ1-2	CASSARQAGYTF	TGTGCCAGCAGTGCGCGACAGGCTGGCTACACCTTC
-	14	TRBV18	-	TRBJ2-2	CASSPKHSTGELFF	TGTGCCAGCTCACCAAAGCATTCCACCGGGGAGCTGTTTTTT
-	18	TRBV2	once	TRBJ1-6	CASSERRMRTASNSPLHF	TGTGCCAGCAGTGAACGACGTATGAGGACAGCGAGTAATTCACCCCTCCACTTT
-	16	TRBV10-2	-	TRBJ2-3	CASSDDVGGAPRTQYF	TGCGCCAGCAGTGATGATGTAGGCGGGGCCCCGAGGACGCAGTATTTT
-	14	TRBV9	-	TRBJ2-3	CASSFREGTDTQYF	TGTGCCAGCAGCTTCAGAGAGGGAACAGATACGCAGTATTTT
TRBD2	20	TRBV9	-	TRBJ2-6	CASSVDERGSRSSGANVLTF	TGTGCCAGCAGCGTTGACGAGCGGGGGAGCCGAAGCTCTGGGGCCAACGTCCTGACTTTC
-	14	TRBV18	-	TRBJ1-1	CASSPQGLNTEAFF	TGTGCCAGCTCACCGCAGGGCCTGAACACTGAAGCTTTCTTT
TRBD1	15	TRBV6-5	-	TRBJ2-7	CASSFIRDRAYEQYF	TGTGCCAGCAGTTTCATCCGGGACAGAGCCTACGAGCAGTACTTC
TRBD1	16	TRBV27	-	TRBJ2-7	CASSTIRDRGPHEQYF	TGTGCCAGCAGTACAATCCGGGACAGGGGGCCCCACGAGCAGTACTTC
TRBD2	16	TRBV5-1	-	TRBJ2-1	CASSLGGLVGYNEQFF	TGCGCCAGCAGCTTGGGGGGACTAGTAGGCTACAATGAGCAGTTCTTC
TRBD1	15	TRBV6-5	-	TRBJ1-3	CASSRGTGTGNTIYF	TGTGCCAGCAGCCGAGGGACAGGGACTGGAAACACCATATATTTT
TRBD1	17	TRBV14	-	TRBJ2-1	CASSQATGQVIRNEQFF	TGTGCCAGCAGCCAAGCGACGGGACAGGTGATCAGGAATGAGCAGTTCTTC
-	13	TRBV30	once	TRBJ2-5	CAWSYGGRETQYF	TGTGCCTGGAGCTACGGGGGGCGAGAGACCCAGTACTTC
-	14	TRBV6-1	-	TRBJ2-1	CASSEALGPGEQFF	TGTGCCAGCAGTGAAGCCCTGGGTCCGGGTGAGCAGTTCTTC
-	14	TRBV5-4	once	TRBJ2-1	CASSLPQGLGEQFF	TGTGCCAGCAGCTTGCCCCAGGGGTTAGGTGAGCAGTTCTTC
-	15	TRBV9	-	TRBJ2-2	CASSPTGATTGELFF	TGTGCCAGCAGCCCGACAGGAGCCACCACCGGGGAGCTGTTTTTT
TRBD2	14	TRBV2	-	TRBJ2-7	CASSEAGGGYEQYF	TGTGCCAGCAGTGAAGCTGGCGGGGGCTACGAGCAGTACTTC
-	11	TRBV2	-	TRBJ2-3	CASRAGGTQYF	TGTGCCAGCAGGGCCGGAGGTACGCAGTATTTT
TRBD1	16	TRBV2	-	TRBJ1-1	CASSETGGKPNTEAFF	TGTGCCAGCAGCGAGACAGGGGGCAAACCGAACACTGAAGCTTTCTTT
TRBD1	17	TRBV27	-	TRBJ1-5	CASQREGTGISNQPQHF	TGTGCCAGTCAGAGGGAGGGGACAGGCATTAGCAATCAGCCCCAGCATTTT
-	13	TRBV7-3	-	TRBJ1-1	CASSFQGTTEAFF	TGTGCCAGCAGCTTTCAGGGGACCACTGAAGCTTTCTTT
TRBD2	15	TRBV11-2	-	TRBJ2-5	CASSPPGLGQETQYF	TGTGCCAGCAGCCCCCCGGGACTAGGCCAAGAGACCCAGTACTTC
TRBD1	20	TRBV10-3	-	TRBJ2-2	CAISSPLGGQGGTRTGELFF	TGTGCCATCAGTTCACCCCTGGGGGGACAGGGAGGGACGAGGACCGGGGAGCTGTTTTTT
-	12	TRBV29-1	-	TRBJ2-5	CSVEVLQETQYF	TGCAGCGTTGAAGTCCTCCAAGAGACCCAGTACTTC
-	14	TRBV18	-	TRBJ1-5	CASSQQRGNQPQHF	TGTGCCAGCTCACAACAACGGGGAAATCAGCCCCAGCATTTT
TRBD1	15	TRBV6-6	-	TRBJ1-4	CASSYSGTGPEKLFF	TGTGCCAGCAGTTACTCTGGGACAGGGCCTGAAAAACTGTTTTTT
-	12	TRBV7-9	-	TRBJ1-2	CASSLQNYGYTF	TGTGCCAGCAGCTTGCAGAACTATGGCTACACCTTC